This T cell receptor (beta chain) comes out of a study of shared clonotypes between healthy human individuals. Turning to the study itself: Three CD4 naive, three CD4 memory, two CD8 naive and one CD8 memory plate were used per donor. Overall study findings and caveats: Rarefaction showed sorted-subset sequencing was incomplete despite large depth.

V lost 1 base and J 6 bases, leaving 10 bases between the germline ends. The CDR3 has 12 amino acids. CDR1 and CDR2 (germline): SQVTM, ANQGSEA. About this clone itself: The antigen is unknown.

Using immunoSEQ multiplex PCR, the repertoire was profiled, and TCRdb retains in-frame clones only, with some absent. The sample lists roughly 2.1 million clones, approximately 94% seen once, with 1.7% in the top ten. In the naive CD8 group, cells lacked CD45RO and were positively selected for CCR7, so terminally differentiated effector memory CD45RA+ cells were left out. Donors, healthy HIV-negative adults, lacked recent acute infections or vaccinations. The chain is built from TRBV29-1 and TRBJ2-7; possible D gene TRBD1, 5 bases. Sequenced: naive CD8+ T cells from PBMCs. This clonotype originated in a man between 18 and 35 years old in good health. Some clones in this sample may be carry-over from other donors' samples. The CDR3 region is CSVEAPTAEQYF. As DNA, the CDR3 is TGCAGCGTTGAAGCCCCGACAGCCGAGCAGTACTTC.